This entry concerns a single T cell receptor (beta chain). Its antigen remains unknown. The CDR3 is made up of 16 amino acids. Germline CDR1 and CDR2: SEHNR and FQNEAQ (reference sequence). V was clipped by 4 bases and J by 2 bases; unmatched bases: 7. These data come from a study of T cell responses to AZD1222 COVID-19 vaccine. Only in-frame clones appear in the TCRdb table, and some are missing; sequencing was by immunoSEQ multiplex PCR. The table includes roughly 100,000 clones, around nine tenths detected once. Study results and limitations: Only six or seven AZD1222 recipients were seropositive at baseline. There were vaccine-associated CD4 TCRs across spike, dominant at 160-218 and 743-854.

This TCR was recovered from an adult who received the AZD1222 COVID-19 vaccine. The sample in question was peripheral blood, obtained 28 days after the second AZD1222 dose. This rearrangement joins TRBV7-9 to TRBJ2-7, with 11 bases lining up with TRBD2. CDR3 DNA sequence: TGTGCCAGCAGCTCGCCTAGCGGGAGGATTACCTACGAGCAGTACTTC. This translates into CASSSPSGRITYEQYF.